The clone carrying this TCR beta chain was detected a few times. Its antigen is undetermined. Germline CDR1 reads KGHSH; CDR2 reads LQKENI. Trimming took 2 bases from V and 5 from J; bases not matched to a gene: 7. The CDR3 is 16 amino acids. The data belong to a study of cytomegalovirus exposure and HLA in healthy donors. PCR primers comprised 60 Vbeta and 13 Jbeta primers. Sequencing used immunoSEQ multiplex PCR; TCRdb keeps in-frame clones, though not all of them. The sample carries around 200,000 clones, 75% to 80% recorded once. Study-level findings and limits: The majority of TCR sequences were rare, yet some public TCRs appeared in many donors. Earlier analysis found most TCR beta V segments productive about 87% or about 30% of the time. A few V segments could not be told apart, such as TRBV6-2 and TRBV6-3, and were left out.

The V and J genes are TRBV18 and TRBJ1-4; 8 bases match TRBD1. This clonotype was obtained from a male donor in good health and CMV-seronegative. Sequences were obtained from PBMCs. Here the CDR3 DNA reads TGTGCCAGCTCACCAAAGGCCAGGACAGGGAATGAAAAACTGTTTTTT. This gives the protein CASSPKARTGNEKLFF.